This T cell receptor (beta chain) was sequenced in a study of T cell repertoires in cytomegalovirus infection (dated by TCRdb to between 2018 and 2021). For the wider study: Donor HLA type was relevant to the analysis, as public TCR beta signatures indicated carriage of CMV infection together with the matching HLA type. What the study reported, not specific to this receptor: Cumulative frequency of public TCR beta family members discriminated carriers of CMV infection plus the relevant HLA type in this cohort and an independent roughly 340-donor cohort. The ex vivo response was dominated by HLA-C-restricted CMV-specific TCR beta clonotypes, which also provided the single most frequent clonotype in two of eight donors.

Remarks on this clonotype: There is no known antigen for this receptor. It has no much larger one-base neighbor in the sample; base qualities were not kept.

The junction shows trimming of 6 bases on V and 4 bases on J, plus 12 bases between the germline ends. Per the germline V gene (reference sequence), MNHNY is the CDR1 and SVGAGI is the CDR2. Measured from the cysteine to the phenylalanine, the CDR3 is 14 residues long. The entry retains the CDR3 DNA only, 42 bases that are in frame from base 1. These reads were obtained on an Illumina HiSeq 1500. TCRdb trimmed the raw reads at Q25, called clones with MiXCR and kept productive beta chains. Entries are consolidated by CDR3 protein sequence, retaining the most common genes and DNA. This sample has roughly 320,000 distinct CDR3 sequences in its table, and more than 9% of those were observed once. Approximately 4.5% of the sample rests with the top ten.

Input material: PBMCs. The V and J segments used are TRBV6-6 and TRBJ2-2, and perhaps TRBD1 as D gene, on 6 matching bases. The clonotype was recovered from a human donor in good health (CMV status not recorded). Some clones in this sample may be carry-over from other donors' samples. The DNA sequence reads TGTGCCAGCAGACCGGGACATACCACCGGGGAGCTGTTTTTT. The translation is CASRPGHTTGELFF.